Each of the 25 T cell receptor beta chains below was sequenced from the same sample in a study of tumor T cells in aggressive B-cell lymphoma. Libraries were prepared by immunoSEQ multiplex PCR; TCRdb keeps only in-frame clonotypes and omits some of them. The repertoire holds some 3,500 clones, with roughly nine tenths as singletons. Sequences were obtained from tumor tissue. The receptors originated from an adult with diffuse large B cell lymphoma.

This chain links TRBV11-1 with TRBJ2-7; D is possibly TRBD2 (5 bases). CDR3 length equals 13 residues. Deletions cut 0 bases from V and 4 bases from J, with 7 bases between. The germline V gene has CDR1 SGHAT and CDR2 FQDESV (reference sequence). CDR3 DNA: TGTGCCAGCAGCTTAGCGGGAGATTACGAGCAGTACTTC. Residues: CASSLAGDYEQYF.

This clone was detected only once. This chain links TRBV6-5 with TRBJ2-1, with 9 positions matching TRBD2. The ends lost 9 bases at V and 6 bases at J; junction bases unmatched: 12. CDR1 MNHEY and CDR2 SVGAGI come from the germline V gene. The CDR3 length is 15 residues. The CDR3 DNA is TGTGCCAGTACTCCGGCGGGAGGGGTTCGCAATGAGCAGTTCTTC. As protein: CASTPAGGVRNEQFF.

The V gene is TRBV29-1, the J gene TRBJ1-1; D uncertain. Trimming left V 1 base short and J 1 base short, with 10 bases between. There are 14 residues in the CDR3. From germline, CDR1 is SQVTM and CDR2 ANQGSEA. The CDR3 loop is CSVEGQRRNTEAFF. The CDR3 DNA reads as TGCAGCGTTGAAGGGCAGCGACGGAACACTGAAGCTTTCTTT.

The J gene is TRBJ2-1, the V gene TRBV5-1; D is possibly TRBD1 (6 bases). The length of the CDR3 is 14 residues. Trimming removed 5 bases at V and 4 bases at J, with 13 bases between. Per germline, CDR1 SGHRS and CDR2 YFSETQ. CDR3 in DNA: TGCGCCAGCAGTAACCTTGGGACATACAATGAGCAGTTCTTC. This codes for CASSNLGTYNEQFF.

The CDR3 loop is CAITGSGTTQDTQYF. The CDR3 region has the DNA TGTGCCATCACCGGTTCCGGGACTACTCAAGATACGCAGTATTTT. The chain recombines TRBV10-3 with TRBJ2-3; 7 nucleotides agree with TRBD2. The germline CDR1 and CDR2 sequences are ENHRY and SYGVKD. Germline trimming cut 7 bases from V and 5 bases from J; bases unmatched to any gene: 12. The CDR3 has 15 residues.

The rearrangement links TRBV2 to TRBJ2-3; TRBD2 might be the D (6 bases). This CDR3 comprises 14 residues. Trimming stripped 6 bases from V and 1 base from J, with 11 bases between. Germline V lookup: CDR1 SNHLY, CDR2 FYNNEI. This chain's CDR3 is CASRAGTGTDTQYF. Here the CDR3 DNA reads TGTGCCAGCAGGGCCGGGACTGGCACAGATACGCAGTATTTT.

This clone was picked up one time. The CDR3 DNA follows: TGTGCCAGCAGCGAGAAGCCGTCAGGCGGTTGGACTAGCGGGAACCACAATGAGCAGTTCTTC. Amino acids: CASSEKPSGGWTSGNHNEQFF. This chain uses TRBV9 with TRBJ2-1, with 12 bases lining up with TRBD2. The V gene's germline CDR1 is SGDLS and CDR2 YYNGEE. The CDR3 has 21 residues. The V segment lost 3 bases and the J segment 5 bases; nucleotides outside the gene matches: 21.

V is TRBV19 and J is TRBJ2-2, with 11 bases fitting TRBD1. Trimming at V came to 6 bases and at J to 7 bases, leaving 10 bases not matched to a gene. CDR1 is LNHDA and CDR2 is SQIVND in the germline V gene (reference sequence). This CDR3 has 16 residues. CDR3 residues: CASRSGTGGFDGELFF. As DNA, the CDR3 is TGTGCCAGTAGGTCCGGGACAGGGGGTTTCGACGGGGAGCTGTTTTTT.

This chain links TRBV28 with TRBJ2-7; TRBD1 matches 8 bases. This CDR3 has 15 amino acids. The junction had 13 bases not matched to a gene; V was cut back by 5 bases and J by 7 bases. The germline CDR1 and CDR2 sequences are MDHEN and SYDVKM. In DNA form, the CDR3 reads TGTGCCAGCAGTGGTACGACAGGGGCGCTCCGGGAGCAGTACTTC. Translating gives CASSGTTGALREQYF. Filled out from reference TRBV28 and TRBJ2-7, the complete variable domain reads DVKVTQSSRYLVKRTGEKVFLECVQDMDHENMFWYRQDPGLGLRLIYFSYDVKMKEKGDIPEGYSVSREKKERFSLILESASTNQTSMYLCASSGTTGALREQYFGPGTRLTVT.

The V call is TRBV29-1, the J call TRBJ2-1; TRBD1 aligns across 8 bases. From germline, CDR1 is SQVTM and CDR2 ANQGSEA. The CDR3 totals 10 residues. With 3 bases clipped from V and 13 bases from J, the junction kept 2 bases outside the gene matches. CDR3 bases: TGCAGCGTTGATCAGGGGGCACAGTTCTTC. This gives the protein CSVDQGAQFF.

CDR3 in DNA: TGTGCCAGCAGCTCTGGGCCCGACATTAATCAGCCCCAGCATTTT. Encoded protein: CASSSGPDINQPQHF. The chain couples TRBV5-6 to TRBJ1-5; D not certain. The CDR3 sequence is 15 residues long. CDR1 is SGHDT and CDR2 is YYEEEE in the germline V gene. The germline V and J ends were trimmed by 3 bases and 4 bases, with 14 bases remaining between them. Combining the CDR3 with reference TRBV5-6 and TRBJ1-5 gives the whole variable domain DAGVTQSPTHLIKTRGQQVTLRCSPKSGHDTVSWYQQALGQGPQFIFQYYEEEERQRGNFPDRFSGHQFPNYSSELNVNALLLGDSALYLCASSSGPDINQPQHFGDGTRLSIL.

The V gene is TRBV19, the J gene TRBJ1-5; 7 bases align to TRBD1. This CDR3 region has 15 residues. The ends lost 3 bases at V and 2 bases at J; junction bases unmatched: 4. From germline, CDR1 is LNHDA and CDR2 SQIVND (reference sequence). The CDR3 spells CASSIEGQRNQPQHF. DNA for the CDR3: TGTGCCAGTAGTATCGAGGGACAGCGCAATCAGCCCCAGCATTTT.

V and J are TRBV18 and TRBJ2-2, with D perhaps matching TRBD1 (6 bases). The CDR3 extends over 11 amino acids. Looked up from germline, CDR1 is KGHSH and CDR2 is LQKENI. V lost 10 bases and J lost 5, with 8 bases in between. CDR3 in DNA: TGTGCCACTACAGGGACCGGGGAGCTGTTTTTT. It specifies CATTGTGELFF.

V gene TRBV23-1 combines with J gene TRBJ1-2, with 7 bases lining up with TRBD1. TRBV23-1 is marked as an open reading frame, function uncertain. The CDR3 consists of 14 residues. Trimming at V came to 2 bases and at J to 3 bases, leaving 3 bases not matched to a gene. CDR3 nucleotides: TGCGCCAGCAGTCAAGGAGACAGGGACTATGGCTACACCTTC. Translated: CASSQGDRDYGYTF.

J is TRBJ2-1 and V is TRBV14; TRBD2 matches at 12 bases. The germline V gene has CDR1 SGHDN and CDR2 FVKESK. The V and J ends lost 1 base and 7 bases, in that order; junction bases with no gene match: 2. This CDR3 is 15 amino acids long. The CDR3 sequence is CASSQGGLAGNEQFF. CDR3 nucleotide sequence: TGTGCCAGCAGCCAAGGTGGACTAGCGGGAAATGAGCAGTTCTTC.

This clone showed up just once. CDR3 in amino acids: CASSLSGTGVYEQYF. The CDR3 DNA follows: TGCGCCAGCAGTCTATCCGGGACAGGGGTCTACGAGCAGTACTTC. The chain couples TRBV4-1 to TRBJ2-5, with 10 bases lining up with TRBD1. The DNA end favors TRBJ2-7, so the J call may be wrong. Germline values: CDR1 MGHRA, CDR2 YSYEKL. There are 15 residues in the CDR3.

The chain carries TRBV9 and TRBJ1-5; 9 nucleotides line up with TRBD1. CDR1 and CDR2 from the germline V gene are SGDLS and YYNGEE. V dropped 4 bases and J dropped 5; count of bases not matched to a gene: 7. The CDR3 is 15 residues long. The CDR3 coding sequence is TGTGCCAGCAGCCCGACAGGGGGACTGTATCAGCCCCAGCATTTT. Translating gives CASSPTGGLYQPQHF.

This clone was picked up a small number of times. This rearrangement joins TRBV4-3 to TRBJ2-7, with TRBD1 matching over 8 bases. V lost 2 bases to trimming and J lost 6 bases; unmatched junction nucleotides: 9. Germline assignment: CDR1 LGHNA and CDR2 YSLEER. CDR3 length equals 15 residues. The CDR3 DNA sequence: TGCGCCAGCAGCCAACGGCGGCAGGGGGCCCTCGAGCAGTACTTC. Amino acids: CASSQRRQGALEQYF.

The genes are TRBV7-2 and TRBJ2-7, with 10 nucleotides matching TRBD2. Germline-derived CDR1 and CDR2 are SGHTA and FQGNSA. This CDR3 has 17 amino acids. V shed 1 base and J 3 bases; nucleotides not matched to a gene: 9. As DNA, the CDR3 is TGTGCCAGCAGCTTAGAACTAGCGGGGCCTGTCTACTACGAGCAGTACTTC. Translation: CASSLELAGPVYYEQYF.

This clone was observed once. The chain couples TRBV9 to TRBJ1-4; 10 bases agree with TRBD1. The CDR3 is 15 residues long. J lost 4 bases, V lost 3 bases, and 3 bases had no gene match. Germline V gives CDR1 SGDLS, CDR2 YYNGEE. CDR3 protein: CASSEGQGINEKLFF. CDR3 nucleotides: TGTGCCAGCAGCGAGGGACAGGGGATTAATGAAAAACTGTTTTTT.

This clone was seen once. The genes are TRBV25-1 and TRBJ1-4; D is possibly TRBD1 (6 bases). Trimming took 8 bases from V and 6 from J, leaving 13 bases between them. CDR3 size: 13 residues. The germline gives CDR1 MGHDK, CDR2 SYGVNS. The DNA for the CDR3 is TGTGCCAGCCGCCGGGACATCGATGAAAAACTGTTTTTT. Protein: CASRRDIDEKLFF.

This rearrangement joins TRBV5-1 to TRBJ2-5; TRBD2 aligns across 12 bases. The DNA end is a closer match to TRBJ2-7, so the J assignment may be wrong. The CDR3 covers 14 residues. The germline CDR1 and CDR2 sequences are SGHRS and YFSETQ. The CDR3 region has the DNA TGCGCCAGCAGCTGGACTAGCGGGACCTACGAGCAGTACTTC. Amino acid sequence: CASSWTSGTYEQYF.

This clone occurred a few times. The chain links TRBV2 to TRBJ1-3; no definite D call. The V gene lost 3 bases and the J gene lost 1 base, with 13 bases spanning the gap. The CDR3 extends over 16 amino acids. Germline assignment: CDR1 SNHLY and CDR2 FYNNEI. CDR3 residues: CASSDMGRGSGNTIYF. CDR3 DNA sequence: TGTGCCAGCAGTGATATGGGCCGGGGATCTGGAAACACCATATATTTT.

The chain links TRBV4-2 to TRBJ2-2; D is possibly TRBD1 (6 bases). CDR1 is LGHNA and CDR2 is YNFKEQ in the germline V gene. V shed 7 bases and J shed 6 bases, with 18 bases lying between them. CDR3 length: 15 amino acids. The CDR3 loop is CASNPGAREPGELFF. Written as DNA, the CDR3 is TGTGCCAGCAACCCAGGGGCACGAGAACCCGGGGAGCTGTTTTTT.

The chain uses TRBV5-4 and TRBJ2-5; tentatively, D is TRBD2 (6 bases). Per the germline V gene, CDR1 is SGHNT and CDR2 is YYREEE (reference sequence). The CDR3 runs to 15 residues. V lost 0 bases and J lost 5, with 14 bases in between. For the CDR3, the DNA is TGTGCCAGCAGCTTGGAGGCTAGCGAGACGGAGACCCAGTACTTC. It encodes CASSLEASETETQYF.